This T cell receptor beta chain was sequenced in a study of blood T cells in healthy people across ages. Next came a second PCR, run for about 7 to 11 cycles, which used a sample-barcoded 5' primer along with a J-beta primer mix. TCRdb reprocessed the 5' RACE reads via MiXCR and lists one record per CDR3 protein. This table has about 720,000 distinct CDR3 sequences, over 20% appearing once. Study observations and caveats: Donors of long life had a larger count of naive CD4+ cells and greater diversity than aged donors. Across samples, TCR beta diversity tracked strongly with naive T cell percentage.

V lost 4 bases to trimming and J lost 0 bases, with 12 bases between them. CDR3 length equals 15 residues. Every sample yielded at least 6.5 million isolated PBMCs. This clonotype has more than one count but fewer than ten. Its target is not known. The chain is built from TRBV12-3 or TRBV12-4 and TRBJ2-5; maybe TRBD2 (5 bases). The TCR sequence derives from a man aged 65 to 79 in good health. The sequenced material came from blood. CDR3 DNA: TGTGCCAGCAGTTCCTGGACTGGGTACCAAGAGACCCAGTACTTC. It codes for CASSSWTGYQETQYF.